This T cell receptor beta chain appears in the sequencing data of a study of regulatory T cells in long-lasting Graves disease (dated by TCRdb to about 2021). About the investigation overall: Patients with newly diagnosed Graves' disease had been on antithyroid drugs for under 3 months. Peripheral blood TCR sequencing and RNA sequencing compared persistent Graves' disease patients with newly diagnosed Graves' disease patients. The study was conducted in China and was registered as a clinical trial. A total of around 35 samples underwent TCR sequencing, from about 13 patients with persistent Graves' disease and approximately 20 patients with newly diagnosed Graves' disease.

This clonotype was counted many times. Its specific antigen is unknown. No much larger clone is present one base from it, and per-base qualities are unavailable. Libraries came from multiplex PCR. The instrument was an Illumina HiSeq 4000. CDR3 regions were amplified by Arm-PCR with iRepertoire HTBI primers to construct TCR beta libraries. PCR products were gel purified before sequencing. The original methods were these. Gene usage analysis of CDR3 amino acid clonotypes used the 55 to 80 TRBV and more than 13 TRBJ segments found across samples. Filtered high-quality paired reads were merged into contigs using COPE and FqMerger. BLAST was used to align contigs to IMGT TRBV, TRBD and TRBJ reference genes, with CDR3 defined following IMGT. Highly expanded clones were defined as clonotypes with a frequency above 0.1%. Repertoire diversity was measured by Shannon entropy, and V-J evenness by the Gini coefficient. A clonotype was considered public if more than one individual shared it. Starting from the raw public reads, TCRdb applied fastp trimming at Q25, assembled clones with MiXCR and retained in-frame beta chains. Duplicate CDR3 protein sequences are folded into a single record with the most common DNA and genes. The V and J calls and clone size are TCRdb's, not the authors'. The sample profile shows about 540,000 distinct CDR3 sequences; roughly 13% of them were found once. The top ten clonotypes cover roughly a tenth of the sample.

V is cut back by 3 bases and J by 0 bases, with 14 bases in the junction unmatched. CDR1 and CDR2 were assigned from the germline V gene (reference sequence) as DFQATT and SNEGSKA. The CDR3 contains 17 residues, cysteine and phenylalanine counted. Only the CDR3 DNA stays, 51 bases, in frame from base 1. Broad study findings and their caveats: Lower TCR Shannon entropy and fewer highly expanded clones were observed in persistent Graves' disease patients than in newly diagnosed patients, which suggested clonal expansion. Only the TCR beta chain was sequenced and analyzed. Only peripheral blood was studied, because thyroid tissue, the primary lesion, was inaccessible. As a limitation, the authors acknowledged that the small sample size may reduce accuracy. More public clonotypes were shared among persistent patients (under 3,000) than among newly diagnosed patients (966). Persistent disease showed preferential use of TRBV28, TRBJ1-2 and TRBJ2-5, whereas newly diagnosed disease favored TRBV20-1 and TRBJ2-1.

Explained via the paper, the time point label denotes: newly diagnosed GD, antithyroid drugs for less than 3 months. RNA was extracted from PBMCs in TRIzol for both TCR sequencing and RNA sequencing. Graves' disease was diagnosed according to American Thyroid Association guidelines. Patients were recruited from an endocrinology department in Xi'an, China. Each patient gave approximately 9 milliliters of peripheral blood, collected in an EDTA anticoagulant tube. Ficoll Paque Plus density gradient separation was used to isolate PBMCs, and no additional T cell sorting was done. An Agilent 2100 Bioanalyzer and agarose gel were used to check RNA quality, and a NanoDrop 2000 was used to measure RNA concentration. These sequences were also reported in another study, on T cells in Graves' hyperthyroidism and ophthalmopathy. Taken from the second paper: Stable Graves' hyperthyroidism was defined as no progression to ophthalmopathy during 18 months of follow-up. Hyperthyroidism patients were aged 18 to 65 years and newly diagnosed, with disease duration of less than 2 months. Exclusion was applied to patients with uncontrolled infections, other autoimmune diseases, pregnancy or lactation. Diagnoses were established on the basis of clinical symptoms, serum thyroxine and TRAb, thyroid ultrasound, and orbital computed tomography. For the first round of RT-PCR on the TCR CDR3, the HTBI primer set was used together with the Qiagen OneStep RT-PCR kit. Most expanded thyroid clonotypes (frequency above 0.001) were also found in blood, which suggests that blood repertoires may mirror thyroid immune responses. A 13 V-J signature model separated ophthalmopathy from stable hyperthyroidism, with roughly 88% sensitivity and 81% to 83% specificity in cross-validation and 80%/75% in testing. In validation, the model predicted progression to ophthalmopathy with approximately 71% sensitivity and 72% to 85% specificity, a median of about 6.7 months before onset. To identify TCR V-J signatures that set the groups apart, the researchers used a discovery cohort of 95 to 100 patients, made up of 40 to 45 with Graves' ophthalmopathy and about 59 with stable Graves' hyperthyroidism. Prospective prediction of ophthalmopathy was tested in an independent validation cohort of some 19 hyperthyroidism patients and roughly 16 patients who later progressed to ophthalmopathy. The 100 discovery patients were randomly split 7:3 into training and test sets. In several Graves' hyperthyroidism patients, the study also compared T-cell repertoires from thyroid tissue with T-cell repertoires from blood. After sampling, hyperthyroidism patients received methimazole starting at 30 mg daily, and ophthalmopathy patients received high-dose intravenous methylprednisolone. Libraries were constructed in a second round of multiplex PCR, after which size selection and purification were carried out. The libraries were sequenced on an Illumina HiSeq2000 using paired-end 100 bp reads. SOAPnuke was used to process the raw data, throwing out any read that contained adapters or uncalled bases, had a mean Phred below 15, or lacked an exact constant-primer or identifier match. COPE v1.2.5 was used to merge the high-quality paired reads, and each unique nucleotide sequence was defined as a clonotype. Clonotypes were aligned to IMGT TRBV, TRBD and TRBJ reference segments using MiTCR v1.1. The analysis was restricted to V-J combinations with a frequency above 0.0001, which together covered roughly 99% of the repertoires. The TCS score was defined as the ratio of F50 (clonal expansion) to E x V (chaos), calculated using BLOSUM62-based TCRdist between CDR3 peptides within each V-J. Welch's t-statistics and random forest reduced 450 to 600 V-J features to roughly 13, which were used in a naive Bayes classifier (R e1071). Sample size was not statistically predetermined, and investigators were not blinded to group allocation. The paper describes TCR Vbeta CDR3 sequencing of 135 peripheral blood samples, made up of around 41 ophthalmopathy patients, 70 to 75 hyperthyroidism patients and 17 progressor patients.

The source of this sequence is a man aged 25 to 40 with Graves disease. Donor details come from another sample of the same person, matched by shared clones. This receptor chain uses TRBV20-1 and TRBJ2-7; 7 bases in the junction line up with TRBD2. This sample comprised peripheral blood mononuclear cells (PBMCs), obtained at new diagnosis, from a patient treated with antithyroid drugs. The DNA is TGCAGTGCTAGTGGCGGGAGAGGTGTACCCCACTCCTACGAGCAGTACTTC. Translated, it gives CSASGGRGVPHSYEQYF.